This T cell receptor beta chain was sequenced in a study of OX40 agonist ivuxolimab in advanced cancers. Sequencing used immunoSEQ multiplex PCR; TCRdb keeps in-frame clones, though not all of them. The repertoire has 70,000 to 95,000 clones, about 86% of them found once; the top ten carry about 0.76%. The junction had 9 bases not matched to a gene; V was cut back by 5 bases and J by 3 bases. The germline CDR1 and CDR2 sequences are SGHTA and FQGNSA. The CDR3 sequence is 15 residues long. This material consisted of CD4+ or CD8+ T cells sorted from blood, taken in a trial of the OX40 agonist ivuxolimab. The rearrangement links TRBV7-2 to TRBJ1-2; 7 bases agree with TRBD1. This clonotype originated in an adult with an advanced solid tumor such as melanoma, head and neck, liver or kidney cancer. The CDR3 sequence: CASSPRQGIHYGYTF. The CDR3 DNA is TGTGCCAGCAGCCCACGACAGGGAATTCACTATGGCTACACCTTC.